This TCR beta chain emerged from a study of CD8+ T cells in alopecia areata. In each case, RNA was isolated and then reverse transcribed into cDNA as the sequencing template. TCRdb keeps only in-frame clones here, not all; method: immunoSEQ multiplex PCR. The sample lists roughly 40,000 clones, just over 65% occurring once. The treatment here: oral pan-JAK inhibitor, 5-10 mg twice daily. This clonotype originated in a human donor with alopecia areata. Sequencing used CD8+ T cells sorted from blood, obtained at week 4, from a patient treated with tofacitinib.

DNA of the CDR3: TGTGCTAGTGGTTTGGGGACTAGCGGGGACTACAATGAGCAGTTCTTC. It yields the protein CASGLGTSGDYNEQFF. V gene TRBV12-5 combines with J gene TRBJ2-1; 12 positions agree with TRBD2. The ends lost 1 base at V and 3 bases at J; junction bases unmatched: 1. The CDR3 runs to 16 residues. Germline lookup yields CDR1 LGHNT and CDR2 FRNRAP. Based on the CDR3 plus reference TRBV12-5 and TRBJ2-1, the full variable domain is DARVTQTPRHKVTEMGQEVTMRCQPILGHNTVFWYRQTMMQGLELLAYFRNRAPLDDSGMPKDRFSAEMPDATLATLKIQPSEPRDSAVYFCASGLGTSGDYNEQFFGPGTRLTVL.